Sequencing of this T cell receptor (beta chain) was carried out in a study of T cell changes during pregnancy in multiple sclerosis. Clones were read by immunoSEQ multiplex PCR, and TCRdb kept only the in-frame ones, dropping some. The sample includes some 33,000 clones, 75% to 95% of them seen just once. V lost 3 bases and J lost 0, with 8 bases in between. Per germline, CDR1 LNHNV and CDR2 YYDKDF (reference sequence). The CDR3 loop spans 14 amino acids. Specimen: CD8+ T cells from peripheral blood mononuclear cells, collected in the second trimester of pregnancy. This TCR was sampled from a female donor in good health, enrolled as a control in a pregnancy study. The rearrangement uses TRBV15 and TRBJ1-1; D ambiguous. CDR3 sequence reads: CATSSVELNTEAFF. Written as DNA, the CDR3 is TGTGCCACCAGCAGTGTGGAGTTGAACACTGAAGCTTTCTTT.